The TCR beta chain described here comes from a study of cytomegalovirus exposure and HLA in healthy donors. General study points: Later analysis associated a missense DCLRE1C variant with TCR beta V- and J-gene trimming. The sole available immune exposure information was CMV serostatus. Three of the chains that were CMV-associated were confirmed in vitro to be specific for CMV antigens.

The study ran its PCR with 60 Vbeta and 13 Jbeta primers. Sequenced by immunoSEQ multiplex PCR; TCRdb stores in-frame clones only, minus some. The profile shows about 100,000 clones, around 74% of them singletons. For this clone: Its antigen remains unidentified.

The source of this sequence is a woman aged 70 to 79 in good health and CMV-seropositive. Specimen: PBMCs.

The chain's CDR3 is CASSASGTGGTGELFF. As DNA, the CDR3 is TGTGCCAGCAGTGCCTCCGGGACAGGCGGTACCGGGGAGCTGTTTTTT. The chain joins TRBV25-1 to TRBJ2-2; 8 nucleotides line up with TRBD1. The J segment lost 5 bases and the V segment lost 4 bases, leaving 9 bases of the junction unmatched. Looked up from germline, CDR1 is MGHDK and CDR2 is SYGVNS. This CDR3 is 16 amino acids long.